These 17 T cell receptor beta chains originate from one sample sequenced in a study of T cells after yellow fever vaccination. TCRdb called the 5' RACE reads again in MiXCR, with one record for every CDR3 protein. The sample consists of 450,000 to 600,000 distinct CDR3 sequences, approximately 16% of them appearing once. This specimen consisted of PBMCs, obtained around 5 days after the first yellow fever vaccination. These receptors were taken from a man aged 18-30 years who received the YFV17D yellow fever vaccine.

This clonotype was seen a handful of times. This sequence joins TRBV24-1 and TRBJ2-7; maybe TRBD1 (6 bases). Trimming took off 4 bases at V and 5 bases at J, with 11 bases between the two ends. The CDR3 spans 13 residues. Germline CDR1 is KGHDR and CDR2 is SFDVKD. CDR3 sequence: CATSDSNRDEQYF. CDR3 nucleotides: TGTGCCACCAGTGACTCAAACAGGGACGAGCAGTACTTC.

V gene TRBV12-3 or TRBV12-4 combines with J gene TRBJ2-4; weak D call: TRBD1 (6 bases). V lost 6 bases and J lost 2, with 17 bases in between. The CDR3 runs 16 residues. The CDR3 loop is CASSGRPGDPKNIQYF. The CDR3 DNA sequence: TGTGCCAGCAGCGGCCGCCCAGGGGACCCCAAAAACATTCAGTACTTC.

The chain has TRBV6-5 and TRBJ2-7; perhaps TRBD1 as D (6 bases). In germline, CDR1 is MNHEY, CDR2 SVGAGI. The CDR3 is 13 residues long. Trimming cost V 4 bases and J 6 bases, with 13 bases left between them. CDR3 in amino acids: CASSWWSGAEQYF. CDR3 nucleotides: TGTGCCAGCAGTTGGTGGTCAGGGGCCGAGCAGTACTTC.

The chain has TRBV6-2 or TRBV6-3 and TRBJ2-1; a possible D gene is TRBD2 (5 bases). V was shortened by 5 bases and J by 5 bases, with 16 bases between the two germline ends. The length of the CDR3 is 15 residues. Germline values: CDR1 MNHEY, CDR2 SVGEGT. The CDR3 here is CASSTEASTHNEQFF. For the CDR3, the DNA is TGTGCCAGCAGTACCGAGGCTAGCACCCACAATGAGCAGTTCTTC.

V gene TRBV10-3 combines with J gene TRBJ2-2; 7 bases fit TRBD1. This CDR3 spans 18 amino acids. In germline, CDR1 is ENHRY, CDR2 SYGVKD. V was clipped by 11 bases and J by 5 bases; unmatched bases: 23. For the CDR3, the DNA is TGTGCCGCCACCCCGGGACAGTTAAAAGATTGGGGTACCGGGGAGCTGTTTTTT. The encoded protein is CAATPGQLKDWGTGELFF.

The CDR3 loop reads CASSGAGTDIQETQYF. The CDR3 nucleotides read TGTGCCAGCAGCGGAGCCGGGACAGACATCCAAGAGACCCAGTACTTC. V gene TRBV11-2 combines with J gene TRBJ2-5; 7 positions match TRBD1. There are 16 residues in the CDR3. V trimming: 5 bases; J trimming: 1 base; junction bases outside the gene matches: 10. CDR1 SGHAT and CDR2 FQNNGV come from the germline V gene.

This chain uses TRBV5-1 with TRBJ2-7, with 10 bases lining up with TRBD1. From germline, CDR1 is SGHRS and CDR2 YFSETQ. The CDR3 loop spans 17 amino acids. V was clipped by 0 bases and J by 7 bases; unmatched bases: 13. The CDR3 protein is CASSLAGGTGAIYEQYF. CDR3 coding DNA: TGCGCCAGCAGCTTGGCCGGGGGGACAGGGGCAATCTATGAGCAGTACTTC.

The CDR3 spells CASRAMTEAFF. CDR3 sequence (DNA): TGTGCCAGCCGCGCGATGACTGAAGCTTTCTTT. This rearrangement joins TRBV12-3 or TRBV12-4 to TRBJ1-1; D not resolved. The CDR3 totals 11 residues. V was trimmed by 8 bases and J by 5 bases, leaving 9 bases between them.

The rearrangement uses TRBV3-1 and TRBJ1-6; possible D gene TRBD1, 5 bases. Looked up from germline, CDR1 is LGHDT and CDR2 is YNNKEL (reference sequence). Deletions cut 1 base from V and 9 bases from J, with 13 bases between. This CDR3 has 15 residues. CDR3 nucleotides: TGTGCCAGCAGCCAAGTAGGGCAGGGCAGTTCACCCCTCCACTTT. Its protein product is CASSQVGQGSSPLHF.

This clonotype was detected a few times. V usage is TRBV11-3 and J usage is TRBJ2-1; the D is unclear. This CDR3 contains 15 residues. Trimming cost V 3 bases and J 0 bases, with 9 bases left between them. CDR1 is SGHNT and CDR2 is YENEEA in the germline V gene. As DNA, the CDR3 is TGTGCCAGCAGCTTCACCTCGAGCTCCTACAATGAGCAGTTCTTC. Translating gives CASSFTSSSYNEQFF.

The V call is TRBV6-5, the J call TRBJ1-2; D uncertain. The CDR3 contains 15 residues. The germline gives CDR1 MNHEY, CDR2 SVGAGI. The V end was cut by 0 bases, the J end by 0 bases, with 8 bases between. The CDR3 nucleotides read TGTGCCAGCAGTTACTCGAAGTTTGCTAACTATGGCTACACCTTC. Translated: CASSYSKFANYGYTF.

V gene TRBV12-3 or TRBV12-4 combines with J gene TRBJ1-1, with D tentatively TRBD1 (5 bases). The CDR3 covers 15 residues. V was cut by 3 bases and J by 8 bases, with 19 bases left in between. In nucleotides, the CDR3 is TGTGCCAGCAGTTTGCTAGGGGAAGGGCTTACGGAAGCTTTCTTT. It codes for CASSLLGEGLTEAFF.

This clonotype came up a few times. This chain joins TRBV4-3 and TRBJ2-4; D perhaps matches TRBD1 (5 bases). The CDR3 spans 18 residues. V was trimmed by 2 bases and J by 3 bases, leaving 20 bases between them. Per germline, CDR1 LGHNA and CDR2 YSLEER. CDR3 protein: CASSQSQDQEFGKNIQYF. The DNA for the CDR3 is TGCGCCAGCAGCCAATCACAGGACCAGGAATTCGGCAAAAACATTCAGTACTTC.

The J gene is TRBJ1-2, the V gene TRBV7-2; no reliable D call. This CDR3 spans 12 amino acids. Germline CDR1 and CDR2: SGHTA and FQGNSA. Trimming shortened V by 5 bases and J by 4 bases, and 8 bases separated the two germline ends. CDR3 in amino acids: CASSPGAYGYTF. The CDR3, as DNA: TGTGCCAGCAGCCCCGGCGCCTATGGCTACACCTTC.

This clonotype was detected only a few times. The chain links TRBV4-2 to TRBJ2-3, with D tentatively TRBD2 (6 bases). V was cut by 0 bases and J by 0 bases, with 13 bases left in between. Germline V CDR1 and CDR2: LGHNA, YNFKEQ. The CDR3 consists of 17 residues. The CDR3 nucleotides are TGTGCCAGCAGCCAAGAAGGGTTTCGGGGGAGCACAGATACGCAGTATTTT. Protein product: CASSQEGFRGSTDTQYF.

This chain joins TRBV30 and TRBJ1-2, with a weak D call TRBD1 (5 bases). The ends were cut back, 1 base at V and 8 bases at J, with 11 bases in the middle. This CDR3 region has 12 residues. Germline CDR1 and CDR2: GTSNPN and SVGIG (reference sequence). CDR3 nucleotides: TGTGCCTGGAGTGCTCAGGGCCACGGCTACACCTTC. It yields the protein CAWSAQGHGYTF.

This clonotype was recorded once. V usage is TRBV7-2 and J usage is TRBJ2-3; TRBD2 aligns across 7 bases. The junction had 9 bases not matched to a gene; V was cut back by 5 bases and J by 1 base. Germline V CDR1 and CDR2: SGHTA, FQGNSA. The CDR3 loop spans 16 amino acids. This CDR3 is CASSPRAAGRTDTQYF. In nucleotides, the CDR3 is TGTGCCAGCAGCCCCCGGGCAGCGGGGCGCACAGATACGCAGTATTTT.